These T cell receptor beta chains were read from a single sample in a study of shared T cell receptors in the human thymus. Data came from immunoSEQ multiplex PCR; TCRdb stores just in-frame clones and leaves some out. The repertoire includes over 60,000 clones, about 95% of them detected once, and about 0.03% sits in the top ten. Sequenced sample: thymocytes. These receptors originate from a human donor. CDR3s include the opening cysteine and the closing phenylalanine or tryptophan. A D gene is named only where the DNA matches it firmly. Clone size is not always given. Where it is, it says once, few, many or a class for expanded clones.

abundance,v_gene,j_gene,d_gene,CDR3aa,CDR3nt
.,TRBV27,TRBJ2-3,.,CASSPLGGTDTQYF,TGTGCCAGCAGTCCCTTGGGGGGCACAGATACGCAGTATTTT
.,TRBV11-2,TRBJ2-7,.,CASSSSLRGYYEQYF,TGTGCCAGCAGCTCATCACTTAGGGGTTATTACGAGCAGTACTTC
.,TRBV11-2,TRBJ2-1,.,CASSLETARRGNEQFF,TGTGCCAGCAGCTTGGAAACAGCCCGAAGGGGCAATGAGCAGTTCTTC
.,TRBV5-1,TRBJ2-7,TRBD1,CASSRDSPDEQYF,TGCGCCAGCAGCAGGGACAGCCCGGACGAGCAGTACTTC
few,TRBV7-6,TRBJ2-5,TRBD1,CASSLAPRDRRETQYF,TGTGCCAGCAGCTTAGCACCGAGGGACAGAAGGGAGACCCAGTACTTC
.,TRBV6-1,TRBJ1-5,TRBD1,CASSGLGRDRGLRGHF,TGTGCCAGCAGTGGGTTGGGCCGGGACAGGGGGTTAAGGGGGCATTTT
.,TRBV15,TRBJ1-1,.,CATSSIPTPMNTEAFF,TGTGCCACCAGCTCGATCCCCACACCTATGAACACTGAAGCTTTCTTT
.,TRBV19,TRBJ1-5,TRBD1,CASAPDRGGDQPQHF,TGTGCCAGTGCTCCGGACAGGGGAGGGGATCAGCCCCAGCATTTT
.,TRBV9,TRBJ2-2,.,CASSVVLLAAGELFF,TGTGCCAGCAGCGTAGTTTTATTGGCCGCAGGGGAGCTGTTTTTT
.,TRBV27,TRBJ2-3,TRBD1,CASSLIGTGFYF,TGTGCCAGCAGTTTAATCGGGACAGGTTTTTATTTT
.,TRBV7-2,TRBJ2-7,TRBD2,CASSPPGLAHYEQYF,TGTGCCAGCAGCCCCCCGGGACTAGCGCACTACGAGCAGTACTTC
.,TRBV6-5,TRBJ1-2,TRBD1,CASHRDSLYGYTF,TGTGCCTCACACCGGGACAGCCTTTATGGCTACACCTTC
.,TRBV11-2,TRBJ2-6,.,CASQAQKHVLTF,TGTGCCAGCCAAGCGCAGAAACACGTCCTGACTTTC
.,TRBV9,TRBJ2-1,TRBD2,CASSEAGLTNRTPPSYNEQFF,TGTGCCAGCAGCGAAGCGGGACTAACAAATCGAACCCCTCCATCCTACAATGAGCAGTTCTTC
.,TRBV11-2,TRBJ1-5,.,CASSLGVSDPNQPQHF,TGTGCCAGCAGCTTGGGCGTGTCGGACCCCAATCAGCCCCAGCATTTT
once,TRBV15,TRBJ1-5,.,CATSRGMSNQPQHF,TGTGCCACCAGCAGAGGAATGAGCAATCAGCCCCAGCATTTT
.,TRBV18,TRBJ1-1,.,CASSPAGPSAKAFF,TGTGCCAGCTCACCTGCCGGGCCCTCGGCAAAAGCTTTCTTT
.,TRBV30,TRBJ2-3,TRBD2,CAWSVTPSRLAGGPSTDTQYF,TGTGCCTGGAGTGTAACCCCCTCCCGACTAGCGGGGGGCCCTAGCACAGATACGCAGTATTTT
.,TRBV5-4,TRBJ1-2,.,CASSLRGVYGYTF,TGTGCCAGCAGCTTAAGGGGAGTCTATGGCTACACCTTC
.,TRBV4-2,TRBJ2-3,.,CASSQVVDTQYF,TGTGCCAGCAGCCAAGTAGTGGATACGCAGTATTTT
.,TRBV4-2,TRBJ2-7,TRBD2,CASSQDSGGRDEQYF,TGTGCCAGCAGCCAAGATAGCGGGGGGAGGGACGAGCAGTACTTC
.,TRBV14,TRBJ2-4,.,CASSHRRGAAKNIQYF,TGTGCCAGCAGCCATCGCCGGGGAGCGGCCAAAAACATTCAGTACTTC
.,TRBV25-1,TRBJ2-1,TRBD2,CASSGVSGGVSYNEQFF,TGTGCCAGCAGTGGGGTTAGCGGGGGGGTGTCCTACAATGAGCAGTTCTTC
.,TRBV10-3,TRBJ2-5,TRBD2,CAIKAGQRGNNQETQYF,TGTGCCATCAAGGCCGGTCAGCGGGGGAACAACCAAGAGACCCAGTACTTC
.,TRBV6-5,TRBJ2-7,TRBD1,CASSGRDRDYEQYF,TGTGCCAGCAGTGGCCGCGACAGGGACTACGAGCAGTACTTC
.,TRBV19,TRBJ1-1,.,CASSPHPHRNTEAFF,TGTGCCAGTAGTCCCCATCCCCACAGGAACACTGAAGCTTTCTTT
few,TRBV4-2,TRBJ1-6,.,CASSQDGGLSNSPLHF,TGTGCCAGCAGCCAAGATGGAGGTCTCTCGAATTCACCCCTCCACTTT
few,TRBV28,TRBJ1-3,TRBD1,CASSLGDTGGRPGNTIYF,TGTGCCAGCAGTTTAGGGGATACAGGGGGCAGGCCTGGAAACACCATATATTTT
once,TRBV15,TRBJ2-4,.,CATSRDLRGAHQMIKNIQYF,TGTGCCACCAGCAGAGATCTCAGGGGGGCCCATCAGATGATCAAAAACATTCAGTACTTC
.,TRBV5-4,TRBJ2-1,TRBD2,CASSVRTSGASYNEQFF,TGTGCCAGCAGCGTCCGGACTAGCGGGGCGTCCTACAATGAGCAGTTCTTC
.,TRBV18,TRBJ1-4,TRBD1,CASSPQGAGEKLFF,TGTGCCAGCTCACCACAGGGGGCGGGTGAAAAACTGTTTTTT
.,TRBV27,TRBJ1-3,.,CASSLDGRGPGNTIYF,TGTGCCAGCAGTTTAGATGGCAGGGGCCCTGGAAACACCATATATTTT
.,TRBV25-1,TRBJ2-2,.,CASSEYTRQAITGELFF,TGTGCCAGCAGTGAATACACCCGACAGGCAATCACCGGGGAGCTGTTTTTT
.,TRBV28,TRBJ1-5,TRBD1,CASRRGQDYQPQHF,TGTGCCAGCAGGCGGGGACAGGATTATCAGCCCCAGCATTTT
.,TRBV2,TRBJ1-2,TRBD1,CASSELTGENGYTF,TGTGCCAGCAGTGAACTCACAGGGGAAAATGGCTACACCTTC
.,TRBV5-6,TRBJ2-3,TRBD1,CASRETGGVDTQYF,TGTGCCAGCAGAGAAACAGGGGGTGTAGATACGCAGTATTTT
.,TRBV28,TRBJ1-2,TRBD1,CASSSSGQVINYGYTF,TGTGCCAGCAGTTCGTCTGGACAGGTCATAAACTATGGCTACACCTTC
.,TRBV27,TRBJ1-3,.,CASSPIHGEGDTIYF,TGTGCCAGCAGTCCTATCCATGGTGAGGGCGACACCATATATTTT
.,TRBV4-1,TRBJ1-2,.,CASSQDQVHRAF,TGCGCCAGCAGCCAAGATCAAGTACACCGGGCCTTC
.,TRBV6-1,TRBJ1-1,.,CASSEAGEVQVCNTEAFF,TGTGCCAGCAGTGAAGCCGGGGAGGTTCAGGTGTGCAACACTGAAGCTTTCTTT
once,TRBV5-6,TRBJ1-3,TRBD1,CASRTGTGVGGDTIYF,TGTGCCAGCAGGACCGGGACAGGGGTTGGTGGCGACACCATATATTTT
.,TRBV29-1,TRBJ2-2,TRBD1,CSVERGQGLTGELFF,TGCAGCGTTGAAAGGGGACAGGGGTTAACCGGGGAGCTGTTTTTT
.,TRBV19,TRBJ2-5,TRBD1,CASSPILEGAGETQYF,TGTGCCAGTAGTCCAATCTTAGAGGGGGCTGGAGAGACCCAGTACTTC
.,TRBV6-1,TRBJ2-5,TRBD2,CASSEATGLAGETQYF,TGTGCCAGCAGTGAAGCGACCGGACTAGCGGGGGAGACCCAGTACTTC
.,TRBV4-3,TRBJ1-2,.,CASSQEGPRAYGYTF,TGCGCCAGCAGCCAAGAAGGGCCCCGGGCGTATGGCTACACCTTC
.,TRBV19,TRBJ1-1,.,CASRSGGNTEAFF,TGTGCCAGCAGATCTGGGGGCAACACTGAAGCTTTCTTT
.,TRBV4-2,TRBJ1-1,.,CASSQDTQNTEAFF,TGTGCCAGCAGCCAGGACACCCAGAACACTGAAGCTTTCTTT
.,TRBV7-3,TRBJ2-5,.,CASSPRGGAGEWETQYF,TGTGCCAGCAGCCCTAGAGGAGGGGCAGGGGAATGGGAGACCCAGTACTTC
.,TRBV28,TRBJ2-3,TRBD1,CASSFDRASDTQYF,TGTGCCAGCAGTTTCGACAGGGCCTCAGATACGCAGTATTTT
.,TRBV4-3,TRBJ2-1,.,CASSQGYVSGVSSYNEQFF,TGCGCCAGCAGCCAAGGGTATGTGTCAGGGGTGTCGTCCTACAATGAGCAGTTCTTC
.,TRBV27,TRBJ2-7,TRBD2,CASSLLPGGYEQYF,TGTGCCAGCAGTTTATTGCCGGGGGGATACGAGCAGTACTTC
.,TRBV6-1,TRBJ2-3,TRBD2,CASGAGVGDTQYF,TGTGCCAGCGGAGCGGGGGTTGGAGATACGCAGTATTTT
.,TRBV6-1,TRBJ2-3,TRBD2,CASSGPHRERGALDTQYF,TGTGCCAGCAGTGGCCCACATAGGGAGCGGGGGGCCCTAGATACGCAGTATTTT
.,TRBV5-1,TRBJ1-5,.,CASSSGNSNQPQHF,TGCGCCAGCAGTAGCGGAAATAGCAATCAGCCCCAGCATTTT